This TCR beta chain was sequenced for a study of shared clonotypes between healthy human individuals. Regarding the study as a whole: Naive subsets tended to show greater estimated richness than memory subsets. Naive CD4 clonotype sharing across several donors was around 5%. Clonotype sharing among donors was expected to depend on sequencing depth.

The sorted-subset replicate PCRs were given around 190 ng DNA, which is 30,000 to 35,000 T cell genomes. Sequencing used immunoSEQ multiplex PCR; TCRdb keeps in-frame clones, though not all of them. The sample has some 1.5 million clones, approximately 98% seen once. Remarks on this clone: Its antigen is as yet unknown.

V dropped 6 bases and J dropped 9; count of bases not matched to a gene: 5. The CDR3 spans 13 residues. Germline CDR1 MDHEN, CDR2 SYDVKM. The J gene is TRBJ2-1, the V gene TRBV28; 10 positions match TRBD2. The TCR comes from a man in his thirties or forties in good health. Specimen: naive CD4+ T cells sorted from blood. The subset denotes: CD45RA+ positively selected. The CDR3 nucleotides read TGTGCCAGCAGGGCTAGCGGGAGTGCTGAGCAGTTCTTC. Amino acids: CASRASGSAEQFF.